This TCR beta chain was found in a study of PD-1 blockade in classical Hodgkin lymphoma. The CDR3 is 16 amino acids. The V gene end was trimmed by 3 bases and the J gene end by 6 bases; junction bases not matched to a gene: 4. Germline values: CDR1 SGHNT, CDR2 YYREEE (reference sequence). The repertoire was sequenced with immunoSEQ multiplex PCR; TCRdb's copy has only in-frame clones and lacks some. Altogether tens of thousands of clones are present, approximately 90% being singletons, with the ten largest covering roughly 3%. As for time point: cycle 4 day 1 (C4D1), after around six weeks of nivolumab. Each of the patients experienced relapse following autologous stem cell transplantation, and their brentuximab vedotin exposure differed. A remark on this clone: No antigen is known for it.

Study-level points and caveats: With respect to the repertoire differences, their causes, possibly disease activity or prior therapy, remain undefined.

Source: peripheral blood mononuclear cells (PBMCs), taken before the fourth cycle of nivolumab. The chain employs TRBV5-4 and TRBJ2-3; 16 bases line up with TRBD2. The receptor comes from a human donor with classical Hodgkin lymphoma. The CDR3 sequence: CASSSGTSGGADTQYF. DNA of the CDR3: TGTGCCAGCAGCTCGGGGACTAGCGGGGGGGCGGATACGCAGTATTTT.